This TCR beta chain emerged from a study of blood T cell repertoires in COVID-19. The overall study: Sources were T cells, B-cell-depleted T cells, or PBMCs; the material itself was cDNA or gDNA.

In the original processing: Scientists estimated how many nucleated cells there were by amplifying reference gene primers. Produced via immunoSEQ multiplex PCR; TCRdb's table is partial and in-frame only. The V and J calls and clone size were taken over from that table, and D and trimming were inferred from the DNA. This table holds approximately 15,000 clones, over 75% found once. The CDR3 has 14 residues. J lost 6 bases, V lost 4 bases, and 7 bases had no gene match. Per the germline V gene, CDR1 is MNHEY and CDR2 is SVGEGT. The V gene is TRBV6-2 or TRBV6-3, the J gene TRBJ1-1; TRBD1 matches at 8 bases. This sequence originates from a human donor in a cohort sampled during active COVID-19. Specimen: peripheral blood. This CDR3 is CASSWQGAVAEAFF. The CDR3 nucleotides are TGTGCCAGCAGTTGGCAGGGGGCAGTCGCTGAAGCTTTCTTT.